This record covers a single T cell receptor beta chain. Antigen specificity is unknown. Sequenced by immunoSEQ multiplex PCR; TCRdb stores in-frame clones only, minus some. The sample yields under 200,000 clones, around 95% seen once. With 1 base clipped from V and 2 bases from J, the junction kept 4 bases outside the gene matches. Germline CDR1 is SQVTM and CDR2 is ANQGSEA. The CDR3 has 15 residues. The entry originates in a study of T cell responses to AZD1222 COVID-19 vaccine. Looking at the study overall: Some second doses came at about 4 weeks and others at about 12 weeks; these were pooled.

Study-wide results and caveats: The donor cohort was predominantly white British with a female majority, and clonal diversity may have been underestimated. Reportedly, nearly half of unique spike TCRs recognized epitopes outside B.1.351/B.1.1.7 mutations.

This sequence joins TRBV29-1 and TRBJ2-2; 7 positions match TRBD1. This clonotype was obtained from an adult in good health. The material was peripheral blood, obtained on day 0 of AZD1222 vaccination. Here the CDR3 DNA reads TGCAGCGTTGAAGTGGGGACAGTTAACACCGGGGAGCTGTTTTTT. Its translation is CSVEVGTVNTGELFF.